In its sample, the clone carrying this TCR beta chain was seen a few times. This sample was included in a study of blood T cell repertoires in COVID-19. Looking at the study overall: In each case, the material was cDNA or gDNA derived from T cells, B-cell-depleted T cells, or PBMCs.

The authors' processing: Nucleated cell number was recorded as an estimate derived from reference gene primer amplification. This table comes from immunoSEQ multiplex PCR, and its TCRdb copy is limited to in-frame clones, with some not included. The V and J calls and clone size were taken over from that table, and D and trimming were inferred from the DNA. The sample has about 130,000 clones, around 86% seen once; the top ten hold roughly 10%. The V and J ends lost 4 bases and 4 bases respectively, with 11 bases between them. CDR3 length equals 14 residues. Germline lookup yields CDR1 KGHSH and CDR2 LQKENI.

The chain has TRBV18 and TRBJ1-5; possibly TRBD1 for D (5 bases). Material: peripheral blood. The sequence derives from a man aged 35 to 55 with active or convalescent COVID-19. The CDR3 DNA sequence: TGTGCCAGCTCACAGGGACTGATTAATCAGCCCCAGCATTTT. Its translation is CASSQGLINQPQHF.